The source of this T cell receptor beta chain is a study of cytomegalovirus exposure and HLA in healthy donors. Overall study results and limits: For TCR beta chains, V- and J-gene trimming was later linked to a missense DCLRE1C variant. Associated with HLA alleles at 0.05 false discovery rate in a later analysis were fewer than 20,000 TCR beta sequences. Analysis performed later showed TCR beta chains linked to HLA being more clonally expanded than equally common others.

Turning to this clone: Its antigen is not identified.

A multiplex PCR was run with 60 Vbeta primers and 13 Jbeta primers. Produced via immunoSEQ multiplex PCR; TCRdb's table is partial and in-frame only. This table holds roughly 120,000 clones, more than 75% found once. This CDR3 comprises 16 residues. Looked up from germline, CDR1 is SGHRS and CDR2 is YFSETQ. The V gene lost 0 bases and the J gene lost 6 bases, with 18 bases spanning the gap. The material sequenced was PBMCs. This chain links TRBV5-1 with TRBJ1-1; D possibly corresponds to TRBD1 (6 bases). The receptor's source is a man aged 35 to 55 in good health and CMV-seronegative. CDR3 loop: CASSLGYGQGRAEAFF. In nucleotides, the CDR3 is TGCGCCAGCAGCTTGGGATACGGGCAGGGGAGAGCTGAAGCTTTCTTT.